This is a list of T cell receptor beta chains from one sample in a study of blood T cell repertoires in COVID-19. The method was immunoSEQ multiplex PCR; TCRdb's version includes in-frame clones alone and lacks a portion of them. Of some 200,000 clones listed, under 95% were seen once; the top ten hold around 1.2%. Sequenced: peripheral blood. The source of these receptors is a man aged 30 to 39 with acute or convalescent COVID-19. The CDR3 runs from the conserved cysteine through the conserved F or W. A D gene is named only where the DNA matches it firmly. Rows may omit the clone size; those that give it use once, few, many or a size class.

clone_size: NA; d_call: TRBD1; j_call: TRBJ2-7; v_call: TRBV2; cdr3_aa: CASILARDRVREQYF; cdr3_nt: TGTGCCAGCATCCTGGCGAGGGACAGGGTACGCGAGCAGTACTTC
clone_size: NA; d_call: TRBD1; j_call: TRBJ1-1; v_call: TRBV4-1; cdr3_aa: CASSHIPGQGASEAFF; cdr3_nt: TGCGCCAGCAGCCACATACCGGGACAGGGGGCTTCTGAAGCTTTCTTT
clone_size: NA; d_call: TRBD1; j_call: TRBJ1-3; v_call: TRBV28; cdr3_aa: CASSLYRGGNTIYF; cdr3_nt: TGTGCCAGCAGTCTTTACAGGGGAGGAAACACCATATATTTT
clone_size: NA; d_call: TRBD2; j_call: TRBJ2-3; v_call: TRBV7-8; cdr3_aa: CASSLDSGKNTDTQYF; cdr3_nt: TGTGCCAGCAGCTTAGATAGCGGGAAGAACACAGATACGCAGTATTTT
clone_size: NA; d_call: NA; j_call: TRBJ1-4; v_call: TRBV7-9; cdr3_aa: CASSLTSRKEKLFF; cdr3_nt: TGTGCCAGCAGCTTAACTAGTCGGAAGGAAAAACTGTTTTTT
clone_size: NA; d_call: TRBD1; j_call: TRBJ1-2; v_call: TRBV9; cdr3_aa: CASGDRGAPNYGYTF; cdr3_nt: TGTGCCAGCGGAGACAGGGGAGCCCCTAACTATGGCTACACCTTC
clone_size: NA; d_call: TRBD1; j_call: TRBJ1-2; v_call: TRBV6-5; cdr3_aa: CASSYSGQGASGTF; cdr3_nt: TGTGCCAGCAGTTACTCGGGACAGGGGGCAAGTGGAACCTTC
clone_size: NA; d_call: NA; j_call: TRBJ1-5; v_call: TRBV30; cdr3_aa: CAWSRDSHGQPQHF; cdr3_nt: TGTGCCTGGAGCAGGGATTCTCACGGTCAGCCCCAGCATTTT
clone_size: once; d_call: TRBD1; j_call: TRBJ1-1; v_call: TRBV2; cdr3_aa: CAGVPGQGSGTEAFF; cdr3_nt: TGTGCCGGAGTCCCGGGACAGGGGTCGGGGACTGAAGCTTTCTTT
clone_size: NA; d_call: TRBD1; j_call: TRBJ1-3; v_call: TRBV5-1; cdr3_aa: CASSLVDRDSGNTIYF; cdr3_nt: TGCGCCAGCAGCTTGGTTGACAGGGACTCTGGAAACACCATATATTTT
clone_size: NA; d_call: NA; j_call: TRBJ2-7; v_call: TRBV28; cdr3_aa: CASSLRRKAYEQYF; cdr3_nt: TGTGCCAGCAGCTTGCGGAGAAAGGCCTACGAGCAGTACTTC
clone_size: once; d_call: NA; j_call: TRBJ1-5; v_call: TRBV6-1; cdr3_aa: CASSEWSQLKKHF; cdr3_nt: TGTGCCAGCAGTGAATGGTCCCAGTTAAAGAAGCATTTT
clone_size: NA; d_call: TRBD1; j_call: TRBJ2-7; v_call: TRBV9; cdr3_aa: CASSRGDSPSTEQYF; cdr3_nt: TGTGCCAGCAGTAGAGGGGACAGTCCTTCTACCGAGCAGTACTTC
clone_size: NA; d_call: NA; j_call: TRBJ2-1; v_call: TRBV21-1; cdr3_aa: CASNRVNSYNEQFF; cdr3_nt: TGTGCCAGCAACAGGGTCAACTCCTACAATGAGCAGTTCTTC
clone_size: NA; d_call: NA; j_call: TRBJ2-1; v_call: TRBV25-1; cdr3_aa: CASSKNEQFF; cdr3_nt: TGTGCCAGCAGCAAAAATGAGCAGTTCTTC
clone_size: NA; d_call: TRBD1; j_call: TRBJ1-1; v_call: TRBV5-4; cdr3_aa: CASSQDRQGEAFF; cdr3_nt: TGTGCCAGCAGCCAGGACCGACAGGGGGAGGCTTTCTTT
clone_size: NA; d_call: NA; j_call: TRBJ2-7; v_call: TRBV12-5; cdr3_aa: CASGFTVGEQYF; cdr3_nt: TGTGCTAGTGGTTTCACAGTAGGTGAGCAGTACTTC
clone_size: once; d_call: NA; j_call: TRBJ1-3; v_call: TRBV18; cdr3_aa: CASSPPAGRISGNTIYF; cdr3_nt: TGTGCCAGCTCACCACCGGCCGGGAGAATCTCTGGAAACACCATATATTTT
clone_size: NA; d_call: TRBD1; j_call: TRBJ1-1; v_call: TRBV2; cdr3_aa: CATYRLGGQTEAFF; cdr3_nt: TGTGCCACGTACCGCTTAGGGGGCCAAACTGAAGCTTTCTTT
clone_size: NA; d_call: TRBD1; j_call: TRBJ2-7; v_call: TRBV9; cdr3_aa: CASSAGRDRAYEQYF; cdr3_nt: TGTGCCAGCAGCGCCGGCCGGGACAGAGCCTACGAGCAGTACTTC
clone_size: NA; d_call: NA; j_call: TRBJ2-2; v_call: TRBV3-1/TRBV3-2; cdr3_aa: CASSPLRGGERAGELFF; cdr3_nt: TGTGCCAGCAGCCCCCTAAGGGGGGGGGAGAGGGCCGGGGAGCTGTTTTTT
clone_size: once; d_call: NA; j_call: TRBJ2-3; v_call: TRBV30; cdr3_aa: CAWSRLTGSTDTQYF; cdr3_nt: TGTGCCTGGAGCAGACTTACTGGATCCACAGATACGCAGTATTTT
clone_size: NA; d_call: NA; j_call: TRBJ2-3; v_call: TRBV5-4; cdr3_aa: CASRLDYSSTDTQYF; cdr3_nt: TGTGCCAGCAGGTTGGACTATTCTAGCACAGATACGCAGTATTTT
clone_size: few; d_call: NA; j_call: TRBJ2-2; v_call: TRBV11-2; cdr3_aa: CASSLKPRELFF; cdr3_nt: TGTGCCAGCAGCTTAAAGCCCAGGGAGCTGTTTTTT
clone_size: NA; d_call: NA; j_call: TRBJ2-1; v_call: TRBV19; cdr3_aa: CASKDRPYNEQFF; cdr3_nt: TGTGCCAGTAAGGACAGACCCTACAATGAGCAGTTCTTC
clone_size: NA; d_call: NA; j_call: TRBJ2-7; v_call: TRBV27; cdr3_aa: CASSLSGMSSYEQYF; cdr3_nt: TGTGCCAGCAGTTTATCCGGGATGAGCTCCTACGAGCAGTACTTC
clone_size: NA; d_call: NA; j_call: TRBJ1-2; v_call: TRBV6-6; cdr3_aa: CASNIQGYGYTF; cdr3_nt: TGTGCCAGCAACATACAGGGCTATGGCTACACCTTC
clone_size: NA; d_call: NA; j_call: TRBJ1-5; v_call: TRBV25-1; cdr3_aa: CASSESGQYNQPQHF; cdr3_nt: TGTGCCAGCAGTGAATCAGGGCAGTACAATCAGCCCCAGCATTTT
clone_size: NA; d_call: NA; j_call: TRBJ1-1; v_call: TRBV4-1; cdr3_aa: CASSQPSLFTEAFF; cdr3_nt: TGCGCCAGCAGCCAACCGAGTCTGTTCACTGAAGCTTTCTTT
clone_size: NA; d_call: TRBD1; j_call: TRBJ2-7; v_call: TRBV10-3; cdr3_aa: CAISESTGVTYEQYF; cdr3_nt: TGTGCCATCAGTGAGTCGACAGGGGTCACCTACGAGCAGTACTTC
clone_size: NA; d_call: NA; j_call: TRBJ1-1; v_call: TRBV7-2; cdr3_aa: CASSLYRPTEAFF; cdr3_nt: TGTGCCAGCAGCTTATACAGGCCGACTGAAGCTTTCTTT
clone_size: NA; d_call: NA; j_call: TRBJ1-5; v_call: TRBV4-1; cdr3_aa: CASSQGGPQPQHF; cdr3_nt: TGCGCCAGCAGCCAAGGGGGGCCTCAGCCCCAGCATTTT
clone_size: NA; d_call: TRBD1; j_call: TRBJ2-7; v_call: TRBV29-1; cdr3_aa: CSVDQGQGARYEQYF; cdr3_nt: TGCAGCGTGGACCAAGGACAGGGGGCGCGGTACGAGCAGTACTTC
clone_size: NA; d_call: NA; j_call: TRBJ2-7; v_call: TRBV3-1/TRBV3-2; cdr3_aa: CASSPTGSSYEQYF; cdr3_nt: TGTGCCAGCAGCCCGACAGGATCCTCCTACGAGCAGTACTTC
clone_size: once; d_call: TRBD2; j_call: TRBJ2-3; v_call: TRBV7-2; cdr3_aa: CASSLLGGSGTYTQYF; cdr3_nt: TGTGCCAGCAGCCTCCTTGGCGGTAGCGGGACATATACGCAGTATTTT
clone_size: NA; d_call: NA; j_call: TRBJ1-2; v_call: TRBV9; cdr3_aa: CASSASRTHGYTF; cdr3_nt: TGTGCCAGCAGCGCATCCCGGACACATGGCTACACCTTC
clone_size: NA; d_call: TRBD2; j_call: TRBJ2-5; v_call: TRBV12-3/TRBV12-4; cdr3_aa: CASVSGGQETQYF; cdr3_nt: TGTGCCAGCGTTTCGGGGGGGCAAGAGACCCAGTACTTC
clone_size: NA; d_call: NA; j_call: TRBJ1-3; v_call: TRBV19; cdr3_aa: CASSTLATGTNTIYF; cdr3_nt: TGTGCCAGTAGTACCCTCGCGACAGGAACAAACACCATATATTTT
clone_size: NA; d_call: NA; j_call: TRBJ1-2; v_call: TRBV28; cdr3_aa: CASSPHPSLYGYTF; cdr3_nt: TGTGCCAGCAGCCCCCACCCGAGTCTATATGGCTACACCTTC
clone_size: NA; d_call: TRBD2; j_call: TRBJ2-7; v_call: TRBV7-2; cdr3_aa: CASSLEVAGGVEQYF; cdr3_nt: TGTGCCAGCAGCTTAGAGGTAGCGGGAGGGGTCGAGCAGTACTTC
clone_size: NA; d_call: TRBD1; j_call: TRBJ2-2; v_call: TRBV19; cdr3_aa: CASSTGTALNTGELFF; cdr3_nt: TGTGCCAGTAGTACGGGGACAGCCCTGAACACCGGGGAGCTGTTTTTT
clone_size: NA; d_call: NA; j_call: TRBJ1-1; v_call: TRBV19; cdr3_aa: CASSIATGKAFF; cdr3_nt: TGTGCCAGTAGTATAGCGACGGGAAAAGCTTTCTTT
clone_size: NA; d_call: TRBD1; j_call: TRBJ2-7; v_call: TRBV19; cdr3_aa: CASSPGQGVYYEQYF; cdr3_nt: TGTGCCAGTAGTCCTGGACAGGGGGTCTACTACGAGCAGTACTTC
clone_size: NA; d_call: TRBD1; j_call: TRBJ2-2; v_call: TRBV28; cdr3_aa: CASGGGIGTGVTGELFF; cdr3_nt: TGTGCCAGCGGCGGAGGTATCGGGACAGGGGTCACCGGGGAGCTGTTTTTT
clone_size: NA; d_call: NA; j_call: TRBJ1-6; v_call: TRBV5-1; cdr3_aa: CASSHTPDSPLHF; cdr3_nt: TGCGCCAGCAGCCACACCCCCGATTCACCCCTCCACTTT
clone_size: NA; d_call: TRBD1; j_call: TRBJ2-4; v_call: TRBV19; cdr3_aa: CASSITSGTGYGIQYF; cdr3_nt: TGTGCCAGTAGTATAACCTCCGGGACAGGGTATGGCATTCAGTACTTC
clone_size: NA; d_call: TRBD1; j_call: TRBJ1-5; v_call: TRBV28; cdr3_aa: CASEDRVNQPQHF; cdr3_nt: TGTGCCAGCGAGGACAGGGTTAATCAGCCCCAGCATTTT
clone_size: NA; d_call: NA; j_call: TRBJ2-7; v_call: TRBV11-1; cdr3_aa: CASSLSSLESYEQYF; cdr3_nt: TGTGCCAGCAGCTTATCGAGCTTAGAATCCTACGAGCAGTACTTC
clone_size: NA; d_call: NA; j_call: TRBJ2-1; v_call: TRBV6-2/TRBV6-3; cdr3_aa: CASSYSLAVYYNEQFF; cdr3_nt: TGTGCCAGCAGTTACTCTTTGGCGGTTTATTACAATGAGCAGTTCTTC
clone_size: NA; d_call: NA; j_call: TRBJ1-1; v_call: TRBV10-3; cdr3_aa: CAISVRGNTEAFF; cdr3_nt: TGTGCCATCAGTGTCAGGGGAAACACTGAAGCTTTCTTT
clone_size: NA; d_call: NA; j_call: TRBJ1-2; v_call: TRBV4-1; cdr3_aa: CASSQVQGMGYGYTF; cdr3_nt: TGCGCCAGCAGCCAAGTTCAGGGAATGGGCTATGGCTACACCTTC
clone_size: NA; d_call: NA; j_call: TRBJ2-7; v_call: TRBV14; cdr3_aa: CASSQGTAAYEQYF; cdr3_nt: TGTGCCAGCAGCCAAGGGACAGCGGCGTACGAGCAGTACTTC
clone_size: NA; d_call: NA; j_call: TRBJ2-3; v_call: TRBV7-3; cdr3_aa: CASSLEASGTDTQYF; cdr3_nt: TGTGCCAGCAGCTTAGAGGCTAGCGGCACAGATACGCAGTATTTT
clone_size: NA; d_call: NA; j_call: TRBJ1-6; v_call: TRBV6-5; cdr3_aa: CASQTSSNSPLHF; cdr3_nt: TGTGCCAGCCAAACTTCTAGCAATTCACCCCTCCACTTT
clone_size: NA; d_call: TRBD1; j_call: TRBJ2-1; v_call: TRBV5-1; cdr3_aa: CASSLPIGAGGDEQFF; cdr3_nt: TGCGCCAGCAGCCTACCCATAGGGGCAGGGGGCGATGAGCAGTTCTTC
clone_size: NA; d_call: NA; j_call: TRBJ2-7; v_call: TRBV28; cdr3_aa: CASSLVRLHEQYF; cdr3_nt: TGTGCCAGCAGTTTGGTCCGGTTGCACGAGCAGTACTTC
clone_size: once; d_call: NA; j_call: TRBJ2-5; v_call: TRBV5-1; cdr3_aa: CASSLNGGAWETQYF; cdr3_nt: TGCGCCAGCAGCTTGAACGGGGGAGCGTGGGAGACCCAGTACTTC
clone_size: NA; d_call: TRBD1; j_call: TRBJ2-7; v_call: TRBV28; cdr3_aa: CASSGNRQGTF; cdr3_nt: TGTGCCAGCAGTGGCAACCGACAGGGGACCTTC